This TCR beta chain emerged from a study of regulatory T cells in long-lasting Graves disease. Time point described: persistent/refractory GD, antithyroid drugs over 5 years with positive TRAb. PBMC-derived RNA was used for the TCR library. Notes on this clonotype: A far larger clone is one base from this, pointing to a likely read error.

With iRepertoire HTBI primers and Arm-PCR of CDR3 regions, TCR beta libraries were built. From the multiplex PCR reads, TCRdb called clonotypes with MiXCR, one entry per CDR3 protein. The table has a few hundred thousand distinct CDR3 sequences, approximately 25% seen once; the top ten hold around 30%. Trimming removed 8 bases from V and 1 base from J, with 20 bases in between. The CDR3 length is 16 residues. Germline V lookup: CDR1 MRHNA, CDR2 SNTAGT. This receptor was taken from a middle-aged woman with Graves disease. The V gene is TRBV6-4, the J gene TRBJ1-2; the D gene is possibly TRBD1 (5 bases). The sequences come from peripheral blood mononuclear cells (PBMCs), collected when the disease was refractory, from a patient treated with antithyroid drugs. CDR3 amino acids: CASGWRGPPINYGYTF. The CDR3 DNA follows: TGTGCCAGCGGTTGGAGGGGTCCCCCAATTAACTATGGCTACACCTTC.